This T cell receptor beta chain was obtained from a study of OX40 agonist ivuxolimab in advanced cancers. Study-wide context: Each patient was given ivuxolimab into a vein every 2 weeks, at 0.01 to 10 mg/kg. Prior therapy, whether anti-PD-1, anti-PD-L1 or anti-CTLA-4, was allowed, and 30% to 40% had some.

TCRdb keeps only in-frame clones here, not all; method: immunoSEQ multiplex PCR. The data contain about 55,000 clones, 65% to 80% of them singletons. This clone counts as medium-sized. With V trimmed by 9 bases and J by 4 bases, 7 bases remained unmatched. Germline CDR1 is WSHSY and CDR2 is SAAADI. The CDR3 runs 13 residues. The J gene is TRBJ1-2, the V gene TRBV10-2; 8 bases map to TRBD1. Sequenced material: CD4+ or CD8+ T cells sorted from blood, taken in a trial of the OX40 agonist ivuxolimab. This sequence originates from an adult with an advanced solid tumor such as melanoma, head and neck, liver or kidney cancer. CDR3 in DNA: TGCGCCAGTGCACAGGGGGGCCTCTATGGCTACACCTTC. It yields the protein CASAQGGLYGYTF.